This T cell receptor (beta chain) is from a study of blood T cell repertoires in COVID-19. Study-level background: Nucleic acid was either cDNA or gDNA, and it came from T cells, B-cell-depleted T cells, or PBMCs.

The protocol was immunoSEQ multiplex PCR, while the TCRdb copy is restricted to in-frame clones and leaves out a portion. The sample comprises over 150,000 clones, 65% to 90% of which are singletons, and approximately 13% rests with the top ten. Germline V gene lookup returns CDR1 SGHNT and CDR2 YYREEE (reference sequence). The V end was cut by 4 bases, the J end by 6 bases, with 17 bases between. This CDR3 has 14 amino acids. The clonotype originates from a human donor in a cohort sampled during active COVID-19. Sequencing input: peripheral blood. The chain couples TRBV5-4 to TRBJ2-7, with D tentatively TRBD1 (6 bases). As DNA, the CDR3 is TGTGCCAGCAGCATCAATATACAGGGTACCGAGCAGTACTTC. Its protein product is CASSINIQGTEQYF.